Below are 16 T cell receptor beta chains sequenced from a single sample in a study of blood T cells in healthy people across ages. A second PCR, run for about 7 to 11 cycles, used a sample-barcoded 5' primer plus a J-beta primer mix. TCRdb re-derived calls from the 5' RACE reads in MiXCR, one entry per CDR3 protein. The table lists 2 million or so distinct CDR3 sequences, less than 50% of them singletons. Sequencing was carried out using blood. The receptors were gathered from a woman aged 40 to 55 in good health.

There are a few counts of this clonotype. The chain employs TRBV11-1 and TRBJ2-5; D is ambiguous. Trimming left V 7 bases short and J 5 bases short, with 17 bases between. The CDR3 is 14 residues long. Germline V gene data show CDR1 as SGHAT and CDR2 as FQDESV (reference sequence). CDR3 bases: TGTGCCAGCACCCTACTGGGTGGCCGGGAGACCCAGTACTTC. Translation: CASTLLGGRETQYF.

This clonotype was recorded a few times. The chain couples TRBV27 to TRBJ1-2; 8 nucleotides match TRBD1. CDR1 and CDR2 from the germline V gene are MNHEY and SMNVEV (reference sequence). With V trimmed by 8 bases and J by 8 bases, 4 bases remained unmatched. CDR3 length: 11 residues. The CDR3 coding sequence is TGTGCCAGCGGACAGGGAATCGGCTACACCTTC. Residues: CASGQGIGYTF.

The J gene is TRBJ2-1, the V gene TRBV4-3; possibly TRBD1 for D (6 bases). Germline V gives CDR1 LGHNA, CDR2 YSLEER. Trimming took off 0 bases at V and 5 bases at J, with 14 bases between the two ends. The CDR3 spans 16 residues. CDR3 protein: CASSQDLGAPDNEQFF. In nucleotides, the CDR3 is TGCGCCAGCAGCCAAGATCTGGGGGCGCCCGACAATGAGCAGTTCTTC.

The table lists this clonotype with a few counts. The V and J genes are TRBV15 and TRBJ2-5; 9 nucleotides match TRBD1. V lost 1 base, J lost 3 bases, and 9 bases stayed unmatched. CDR3 length: 17 residues. From germline, CDR1 is LNHNV and CDR2 YYDKDF (reference sequence). The DNA of the CDR3 is TGTGCCACCAGCAGAGCGGGACAGGGAGGCGATGAAGAGACCCAGTACTTC. It is translated as CATSRAGQGGDEETQYF. Full variable domain (rest looked up from reference TRBV15 and TRBJ2-5): DAMVIQNPRYQVTQFGKPVTLSCSQTLNHNVMYWYQQKSSQAPKLLFHYYDKDFNNEADTPDNFQSRRPNTSFCFLDIRSPGLGDTAMYLCATSRAGQGGDEETQYFGPGTRLLVL.

The chain has TRBV28 and TRBJ2-6; D not resolved. Trimming removed 4 bases at V and 0 bases at J, with 13 bases between. The CDR3 has 17 amino acids. The V gene's germline CDR1 is MDHEN and CDR2 SYDVKM. The CDR3 coding sequence is TGTGCCAGCAGTTCCCTCGGACGGACCTCTGGGGCCAACGTCCTGACTTTC. Encoded protein: CASSSLGRTSGANVLTF.

This clonotype was observed a single time. The chain employs TRBV15 and TRBJ2-7; D may be TRBD1 (6 bases). Deletions cut 2 bases from V and 0 bases from J, with 11 bases between. Looked up from germline, CDR1 is LNHNV and CDR2 is YYDKDF (reference sequence). The CDR3 spans 15 residues. This CDR3 reads CATSRPSGASYEQYF. CDR3 bases: TGTGCCACCAGCAGACCCTCAGGGGCCTCCTACGAGCAGTACTTC. The entire variable domain, with the rest obtained from reference TRBV15 and TRBJ2-7, is as follows: DAMVIQNPRYQVTQFGKPVTLSCSQTLNHNVMYWYQQKSSQAPKLLFHYYDKDFNNEADTPDNFQSRRPNTSFCFLDIRSPGLGDTAMYLCATSRPSGASYEQYFGPGTRLTVT.

This clonotype has only a few counts. The V call is TRBV2, the J call TRBJ2-7; no clear D gene. With 4 bases removed from V and 3 bases from J, the gap between germline ends came to 13 bases. Germline assignment: CDR1 SNHLY and CDR2 FYNNEI. The CDR3 is made up of 14 amino acids. CDR3 bases: TGTGCCAGCAGTGGAGCAAGAGGCCTCTACGAGCAGTACTTC. This codes for CASSGARGLYEQYF.

This clonotype was counted between two and nine times. The chain is built from TRBV7-2 and TRBJ1-1, with D possibly TRBD1 on 6 matching bases. Germline V lookup: CDR1 SGHTA, CDR2 FQGNSA. The CDR3 covers 14 residues. Trimming shortened V by 2 bases and J by 5 bases, and 12 bases separated the two germline ends. The CDR3 nucleotides are TGTGCCAGCAGCTTAATGGTCCAGGGGACTGAAGCTTTCTTT. This gives the protein CASSLMVQGTEAFF.

The chain combines TRBV12-3 or TRBV12-4 with TRBJ2-5, with 10 nucleotides matching TRBD1. The end of the DNA aligns better with TRBJ2-7, so the J call may be wrong. The CDR3 length is 15 residues. CDR3 sequence: CASSPTGGEIYEQYF. In DNA form, the CDR3 reads TGTGCCAGCAGCCCGACAGGGGGCGAGATCTACGAGCAGTACTTC.

The chain recombines TRBV6-5 with TRBJ1-1, with TRBD1 as a possible D gene (5 bases). CDR1 and CDR2 from the germline V gene are MNHEY and SVGAGI. Trimming shortened V by 0 bases and J by 8 bases, and 19 bases separated the two germline ends. This CDR3 is built from 16 residues. The CDR3 spells CASSYSTGTGHQEAFF. The CDR3 bases are TGTGCCAGCAGTTACTCGACCGGCACGGGGCACCAAGAAGCTTTCTTT.

This clonotype was counted many times. This clone may be a read error of a much larger clone one base away. The chain combines TRBV4-2 with TRBJ1-2, with a weak D call TRBD1 (5 bases). Germline-derived CDR1 and CDR2 are LGHNA and YNFKEQ. The V end was cut by 0 bases, the J end by 3 bases, with 11 bases between. The CDR3 extends over 15 amino acids. The CDR3, as DNA: TGTGCCAGCAGCCAAGATCGTGACAGCTACTATGGCTACACCTTC. It specifies CASSQDRDSYYGYTF.

This chain uses TRBV7-2 with TRBJ2-4; possibly TRBD1 for D (7 bases). The end of the DNA fits TRBJ2-7 better, so the J call may be wrong. The germline CDR1 and CDR2 sequences are SGHTA and FQGNSA. This CDR3 has 15 amino acids. This chain's CDR3 is CASSPRRQGLSEQYF. The CDR3 DNA follows: TGTGCCAGCAGCCCACGGCGACAGGGACTTAGCGAGCAGTACTTC.

The chain combines TRBV28 with TRBJ2-7; possibly TRBD2 for D (5 bases). The last part of the DNA fits TRBJ2-5 better; the J call may be wrong. This CDR3 is 15 amino acids long. Germline CDR1 is MDHEN and CDR2 is SYDVKM. The CDR3 loop is CASSLDFTRVETQYF. The CDR3 bases are TGTGCCAGCAGCTTGGACTTTACTCGGGTGGAGACCCAGTACTTC.

The gene calls are TRBV6-5 and TRBJ2-7; 10 bases line up with TRBD1. Per the germline V gene, CDR1 is MNHEY and CDR2 is SVGAGI. This CDR3 is built from 13 residues. V shed 7 bases and J 4 bases; nucleotides not matched to a gene: 4. Here the CDR3 DNA reads TGTGCCAGCAACCGGGACAGGGGTTACGAGCAGTACTTC. Translation: CASNRDRGYEQYF.

This clonotype was recorded once. The rearrangement joins TRBV3-1 to TRBJ1-2; 8 bases agree with TRBD1. CDR1 LGHDT and CDR2 YNNKEL come from the germline V gene (reference sequence). The ends lost 4 bases at V and 0 bases at J; junction bases unmatched: 7. CDR3 length: 16 residues. The CDR3: CASSPVGQGANYGYTF. DNA of the CDR3: TGTGCCAGCAGCCCCGTCGGACAGGGAGCTAACTATGGCTACACCTTC.

The chain joins TRBV6-5 to TRBJ1-2; D uncertain. Trimming took 5 bases from V and 4 from J, leaving 11 bases between them. The germline V gene encodes CDR1 MNHEY and CDR2 SVGAGI. This CDR3 has 13 residues. CDR3 sequence reads: CASSRHVGYGYTF. CDR3 DNA: TGTGCCAGCAGTCGACACGTGGGCTATGGCTACACCTTC.